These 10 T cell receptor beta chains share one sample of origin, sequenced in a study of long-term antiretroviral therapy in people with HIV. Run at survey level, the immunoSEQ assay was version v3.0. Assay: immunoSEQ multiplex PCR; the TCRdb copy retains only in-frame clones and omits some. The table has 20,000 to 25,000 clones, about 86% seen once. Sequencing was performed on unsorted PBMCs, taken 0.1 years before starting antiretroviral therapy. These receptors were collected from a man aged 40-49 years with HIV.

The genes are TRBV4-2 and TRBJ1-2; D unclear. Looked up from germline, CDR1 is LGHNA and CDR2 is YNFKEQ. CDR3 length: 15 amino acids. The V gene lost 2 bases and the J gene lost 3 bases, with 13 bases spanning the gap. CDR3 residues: CASSQSQVGHYGYTF. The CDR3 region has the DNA TGTGCCAGCAGCCAATCACAAGTGGGTCACTATGGCTACACCTTC.

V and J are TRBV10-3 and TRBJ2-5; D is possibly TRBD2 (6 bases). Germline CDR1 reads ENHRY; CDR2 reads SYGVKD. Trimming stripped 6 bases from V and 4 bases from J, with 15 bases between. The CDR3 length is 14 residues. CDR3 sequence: CAIRGEARLETQYF. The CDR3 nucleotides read TGTGCCATCAGGGGGGAGGCTCGGCTAGAGACCCAGTACTTC.

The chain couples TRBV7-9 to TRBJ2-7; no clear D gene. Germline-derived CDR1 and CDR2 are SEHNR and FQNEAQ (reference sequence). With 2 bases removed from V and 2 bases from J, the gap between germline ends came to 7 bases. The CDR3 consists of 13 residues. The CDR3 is CASSLSSPYEQYF. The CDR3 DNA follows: TGTGCCAGCAGCTTAAGTAGCCCCTACGAGCAGTACTTC.

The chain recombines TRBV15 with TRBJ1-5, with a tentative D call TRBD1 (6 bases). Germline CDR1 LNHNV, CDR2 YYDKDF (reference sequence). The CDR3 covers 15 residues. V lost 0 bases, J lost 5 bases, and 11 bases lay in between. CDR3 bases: TGTGCCACCAGCAGAGATCTAAAGGGGGATCAGCCCCAGCATTTT. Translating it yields CATSRDLKGDQPQHF.

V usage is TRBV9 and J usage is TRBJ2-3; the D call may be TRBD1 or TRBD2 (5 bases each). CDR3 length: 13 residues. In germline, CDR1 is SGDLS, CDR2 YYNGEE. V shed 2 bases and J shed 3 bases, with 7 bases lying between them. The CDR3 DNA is TGTGCCAGCAGCGTGGGGGTAACAGATACGCAGTATTTT. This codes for CASSVGVTDTQYF.

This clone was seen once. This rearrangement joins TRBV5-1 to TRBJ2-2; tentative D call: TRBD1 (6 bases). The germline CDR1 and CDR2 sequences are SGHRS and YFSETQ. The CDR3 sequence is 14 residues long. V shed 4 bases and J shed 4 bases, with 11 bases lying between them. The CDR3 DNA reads TGCGCCAGCAGCGGACAGTCCTTCACCGGGGAGCTGTTTTTT. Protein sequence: CASSGQSFTGELFF.

CDR3 sequence (DNA): TGTGCCAGCTCACAAGGGACAGGAAAGACCGGGGAGCTGTTTTTT. Its protein is CASSQGTGKTGELFF. The chain recombines TRBV18 with TRBJ2-2; 8 nucleotides match TRBD1. The ends lost 4 bases at V and 5 bases at J; junction bases unmatched: 6. This CDR3 spans 15 amino acids. CDR1 and CDR2 (germline): KGHSH, LQKENI.

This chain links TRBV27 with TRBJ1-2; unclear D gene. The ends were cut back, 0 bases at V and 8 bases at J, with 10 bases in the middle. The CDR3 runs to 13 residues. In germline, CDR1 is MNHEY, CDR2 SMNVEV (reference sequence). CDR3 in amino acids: CASSLSSGEGYTF. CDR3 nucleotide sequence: TGTGCCAGCAGTTTATCCTCGGGCGAGGGCTACACCTTC.

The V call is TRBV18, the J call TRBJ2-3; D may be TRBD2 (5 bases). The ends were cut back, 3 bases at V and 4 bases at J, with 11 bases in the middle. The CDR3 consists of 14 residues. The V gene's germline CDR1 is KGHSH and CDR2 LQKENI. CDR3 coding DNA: TGTGCCAGCTCACCCCGCGCGGGTCCAGATACGCAGTATTTT. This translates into CASSPRAGPDTQYF.

CDR3 nucleotide sequence: TGTGCCAGCAGGGGCCAGGACAGGAGCACAGATACGCAGTATTTT. It yields the protein CASRGQDRSTDTQYF. The chain combines TRBV25-1 with TRBJ2-3, with 7 bases that match TRBD1. V lost 6 bases and J lost 0; bases outside the gene matches: 6. This CDR3 is built from 15 residues. CDR1 and CDR2 (germline): MGHDK, SYGVNS.